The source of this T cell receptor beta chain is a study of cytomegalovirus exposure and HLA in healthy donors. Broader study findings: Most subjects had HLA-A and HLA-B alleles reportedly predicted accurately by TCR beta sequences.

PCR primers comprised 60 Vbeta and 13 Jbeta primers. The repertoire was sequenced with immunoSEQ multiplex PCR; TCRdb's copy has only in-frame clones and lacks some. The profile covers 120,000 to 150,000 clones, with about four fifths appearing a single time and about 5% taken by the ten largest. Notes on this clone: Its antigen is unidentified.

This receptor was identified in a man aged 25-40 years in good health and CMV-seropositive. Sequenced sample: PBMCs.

Written as DNA, the CDR3 is TGTGCCAGCAGTTACTCTACGGGCGAGCAGTACTTC. Protein: CASSYSTGEQYF. The chain links TRBV6-6 to TRBJ2-7; D unclear. Trimming cost V 0 bases and J 6 bases, with 6 bases left between them. The germline V gene has CDR1 MNHNY and CDR2 SVGAGI (reference sequence). The CDR3 loop spans 12 amino acids.